The rows below give T cell receptor beta chains drawn from one sample of a study of human versus mouse CDR3 diversity and MHC coevolution. Repertoires were generated with immunoSEQ multiplex PCR, while TCRdb's copy carries only in-frame clones and drops some. The data hold around 59,000 clones, with around 94% observed a single time. Input material: naive CD4+ T cells from blood. These receptors were obtained from a person in their sixties or seventies in good health. CDR3s include the opening cysteine and the closing phenylalanine or tryptophan. The order of the fields is J gene, V gene, D gene, CDR3 DNA, CDR3 protein. A D gene is named only where the DNA matches it firmly.

TRBJ2-5,TRBV19,TRBD1,TGTGCCAGTAGTACAAGGACAGGGGAAGAGACCCAGTACTTC,CASSTRTGEETQYF
TRBJ2-6,TRBV5-1,TRBD1,TGCGCCAGCATCCGGGACAGCCTCTCTGGGGCCAACGTCCTGACTTTC,CASIRDSLSGANVLTF
TRBJ2-7,TRBV5-1,TRBD2,TGCGCCAGCAGCCCAGGACTAGCGGACTACGAGCAGTACTTC,CASSPGLADYEQYF
TRBJ1-5,TRBV6-4,NA,TGTGCCAGCAGCCCCGGGATCGATCAGCCCCAGCATTTT,CASSPGIDQPQHF
TRBJ1-6,TRBV11-2,NA,TGTGCCAGCAGCTCATATGGACAAGGATTTTCACCCCTCCACTTT,CASSSYGQGFSPLHF
TRBJ1-4,TRBV2,NA,TGTGCCAGCAGGGGGCCTGCTGCTAATGAAAAACTGTTTTTT,CASRGPAANEKLFF
TRBJ2-1,TRBV6-5,TRBD2,TGTGCCAGCAGGCGGGAGATCCGCAATGAGCAGTTCTTC,CASRREIRNEQFF
TRBJ2-7,TRBV6-5,TRBD2,TGTGCCAGCAGTGGACTAGCGGAGGGTACCTACGAGCAGTACTTC,CASSGLAEGTYEQYF
TRBJ1-2,TRBV4-2,TRBD1,TGTGCCAGCAGCCGCGGGACAGGGCGTGCTAACTATGGCTACACCTTC,CASSRGTGRANYGYTF
TRBJ1-3,TRBV2,TRBD1,TGTGCCAGCAGTGATAGGGGGCGCGGAGGATCTGGAAACACCATATATTTT,CASSDRGRGGSGNTIYF
TRBJ2-3,TRBV10-3,TRBD2,TGTGCCATCAGTGTCGTATCGGGAGGACGGAGCACAGATACGCAGTATTTT,CAISVVSGGRSTDTQYF
TRBJ1-1,TRBV5-4,NA,TGTGCCAGCAGCTTCCCGGGATCCATGAACACTGAAGCTTTCTTT,CASSFPGSMNTEAFF
TRBJ2-5,TRBV6-5,TRBD1,TGTGCCAGCAGGGAGGCAGGGGGAGAGACCCAGTACTTC,CASREAGGETQYF
TRBJ1-5,TRBV28,TRBD1,TGTGCCAGCAGTAAAGGGGGCGGGAATCAGCCCCAGCATTTT,CASSKGGGNQPQHF
TRBJ2-5,TRBV7-3,NA,TGTGCCAGCAGCCCAGAGAGGGGGGAGACCCAGTACTTC,CASSPERGETQYF
TRBJ1-5,TRBV7-9,NA,TGTGCCAGCAGCACGACAGATCCAAGTCAGCCCCAGCATTTT,CASSTTDPSQPQHF
TRBJ2-7,TRBV4-1,NA,TGCGCCAGCAGCCGTCTTCCCGGGACTCCTTCCTACGAGCAGTACTTC,CASSRLPGTPSYEQYF
TRBJ2-3,TRBV19,NA,TGTGCCAGTAGTATAGGAGTCCTGGGGAGCGGGACAGATACGCAGTATTTT,CASSIGVLGSGTDTQYF